The 30 T cell receptor beta chains given below trace back to one sample, sequenced in a study of T-cell memory formation after mild COVID-19. A single record per CDR3 protein comes from TCRdb applying MiXCR to the 5' RACE reads. The data hold about 44,000 distinct CDR3 sequences, with over 6.5% observed a single time. Sequencing was done on a sample of PBMCs or a T cell subset sorted from them (not recorded which). These receptors were obtained from an adult who had mild COVID-19 (a few samples of this study predate the infection). Cell type and time point are not known.

The rearrangement joins TRBV20-1 to TRBJ2-7; 12 positions match TRBD2. J gave up 2 bases and V 4 bases, and 3 bases lay outside the gene matches. The V gene's germline CDR1 is DFQATT and CDR2 SNEGSKA (reference sequence). The CDR3 spans 14 residues. DNA for the CDR3: TGCAGTGCTAAGGGACTAGCGGGTACCTACGAGCAGTACTTC. It translates to CSAKGLAGTYEQYF.

This clonotype came up many times. The rearrangement links TRBV20-1 to TRBJ2-1; weak D call: TRBD2 (6 bases). CDR1 DFQATT and CDR2 SNEGSKA come from the germline V gene (reference sequence). Trimming pared 0 bases from V and 0 bases from J, leaving 9 bases between. CDR3 length: 15 residues. CDR3 protein: CSARDGGSSYNEQFF. The CDR3 DNA reads TGCAGTGCTAGAGACGGGGGAAGCTCCTACAATGAGCAGTTCTTC.

This clonotype was seen repeatedly, ten times or more. The rearrangement links TRBV5-1 to TRBJ1-4; D ambiguous. CDR3 length: 13 residues. Germline V CDR1 and CDR2: SGHRS, YFSETQ. The V gene lost 1 base and the J gene lost 6 bases, with 7 bases spanning the gap. CDR3 sequence reads: CASSLSGYEKLFF. The CDR3 DNA reads TGCGCCAGCAGCTTGAGTGGTTATGAAAAACTGTTTTTT.

This clonotype was detected many times. The V and J genes are TRBV29-1 and TRBJ2-7; maybe TRBD2 (6 bases). Trimming took off 3 bases at V and 2 bases at J, with 14 bases between the two ends. CDR1 and CDR2 (germline): SQVTM, ANQGSEA. The CDR3 contains 14 residues. This CDR3 reads CSVELWDSPYEQYF. CDR3 bases: TGCAGCGTTGAGTTGTGGGACTCGCCCTACGAGCAGTACTTC.

This clonotype came up many times. V is TRBV2 and J is TRBJ2-3; 10 nucleotides align to TRBD2. The V gene end was trimmed by 6 bases and the J gene end by 0 bases; junction bases not matched to a gene: 6. This CDR3 spans 16 amino acids. CDR1 SNHLY and CDR2 FYNNEI come from the germline V gene. CDR3 sequence reads: CASRPKRGGSTDTQYF. The CDR3 DNA follows: TGTGCCAGCAGACCAAAGCGGGGGGGAAGCACAGATACGCAGTATTTT.

This clonotype came up many times. This sequence joins TRBV7-9 and TRBJ2-7; TRBD1 matches 9 bases. Germline-derived CDR1 and CDR2 are SEHNR and FQNEAQ (reference sequence). CDR3 size: 15 residues. V shed 1 base, J shed 5 bases, and the junction held 6 bases outside the gene matches. This CDR3 reads CASSLGYRGRNEQYF. CDR3 nucleotides: TGTGCCAGCAGCTTAGGATACAGGGGGCGAAACGAGCAGTACTTC.

CDR3 residues: CASSSGAGNTEAFF. The CDR3 coding sequence is TGCGCCAGCAGCTCGGGGGCGGGGAACACTGAAGCTTTCTTT. The chain has TRBV5-1 and TRBJ1-1, with TRBD1 as a possible D gene (6 bases). The V and J ends lost 3 bases and 1 base respectively, with 10 bases between them. Germline V gives CDR1 SGHRS, CDR2 YFSETQ. The CDR3 sequence is 14 residues long.

This clonotype was detected ten times or more. This chain links TRBV19 with TRBJ1-1; D not certain. Germline CDR1 and CDR2: LNHDA and SQIVND (reference sequence). CDR3 size: 10 residues. The ends were cut back, 5 bases at V and 8 bases at J, with 6 bases in the middle. The chain's CDR3 is CASSSAEAFF. As DNA, the CDR3 is TGTGCCAGTAGTTCGGCCGAAGCTTTCTTT.

This clonotype was recorded at least ten times. V gene TRBV20-1 combines with J gene TRBJ1-1; D uncertain. The CDR3 is made up of 15 amino acids. Germline assignment: CDR1 DFQATT and CDR2 SNEGSKA (reference sequence). The V gene lost 1 base and the J gene lost 0 bases, with 12 bases spanning the gap. Written as DNA, the CDR3 is TGCAGTGCTAGAGCCTTGACGGCCTTGAACACTGAAGCTTTCTTT. Translated, it gives CSARALTALNTEAFF.

The CDR3 nucleotides read TGTGCCAGCAGTTACTCTACTAGCGCCGGCCAAGAGACCCAGTACTTC. Encoded protein: CASSYSTSAGQETQYF. The chain links TRBV6-2 or TRBV6-3 to TRBJ2-5; 7 nucleotides line up with TRBD2. The CDR3 spans 16 residues. The trim removed 0 bases at V and 1 base at J, leaving 5 bases unmatched. Germline V gives CDR1 MNHEY, CDR2 SVGEGT.

This clonotype was seen at least ten times. This CDR3 is CATSDSPTSASYNEQFF. The CDR3 DNA reads as TGTGCCACCAGTGACTCCCCGACTAGCGCCTCCTACAATGAGCAGTTCTTC. The rearrangement joins TRBV24-1 to TRBJ2-1, with 8 bases identical to TRBD2. V dropped 4 bases and J dropped 0; count of bases not matched to a gene: 7. Germline-derived CDR1 and CDR2 are KGHDR and SFDVKD. The length of the CDR3 is 17 residues.

This clonotype was seen repeatedly, ten times or more. J is TRBJ2-5 and V is TRBV6-5; 7 positions match TRBD1. After removal of 5 bases from V and 7 bases from J, the junction contained 4 bases not matched to a gene. CDR1 is MNHEY and CDR2 is SVGAGI in the germline V gene. This CDR3 has 12 residues. The CDR3 DNA sequence: TGTGCCAGCAGTCCCCCAGGGGGGACCCAGTACTTC. It encodes CASSPPGGTQYF.

Here the CDR3 DNA reads TGTGCCAGCAGCCGGCAGGGGTTCGAGCAGTACTTC. Its translation is CASSRQGFEQYF. The chain is built from TRBV14 and TRBJ2-7, with D maybe TRBD1 (6 bases). The CDR3 consists of 12 residues. Germline CDR1 reads SGHDN; CDR2 reads FVKESK. V was pared by 4 bases and J by 6 bases, with 10 bases between.

This clonotype has only a few counts. The chain is built from TRBV3-1 and TRBJ2-1; no clear D. V lost 0 bases and J lost 9, with 9 bases in between. Germline-derived CDR1 and CDR2 are LGHDT and YNNKEL (reference sequence). This CDR3 spans 13 amino acids. The CDR3 region is CASSQDTVGEQFF. DNA of the CDR3: TGTGCCAGCAGCCAAGATACTGTGGGTGAGCAGTTCTTC.

By share of the sample, this clonotype is medium-sized. This chain links TRBV12-3 or TRBV12-4 with TRBJ2-5; D is undetermined. V was trimmed by 2 bases and J by 3 bases, leaving 10 bases between them. CDR3 length equals 14 residues. CDR3 coding DNA: TGTGCCAGCAGTTTATCCCCTAGGGAAGAGACCCAGTACTTC. Its protein is CASSLSPREETQYF.

This chain links TRBV7-6 with TRBJ2-3; the D is unclear. Trimming shortened V by 3 bases and J by 1 base, and 11 bases separated the two germline ends. The CDR3 consists of 15 residues. Germline V gives CDR1 SGHVS, CDR2 FNYEAQ. The CDR3 reads CASSFQPGGTDTQYF. DNA of the CDR3: TGTGCCAGCAGCTTCCAGCCGGGTGGCACAGATACGCAGTATTTT.

CDR3 coding DNA: TGTGCCAGTAGTTCCGGGACAGGGGGCGGTGAAGCTTTCTTT. The encoded protein is CASSSGTGGGEAFF. This sequence joins TRBV19 and TRBJ1-1; 12 nucleotides align to TRBD1. CDR3 length: 14 amino acids. CDR1 and CDR2 (germline): LNHDA, SQIVND (reference sequence). Losses at the gene ends were 5 bases for V and 7 bases for J; bases not matched to a gene: 5. Full variable domain (rest looked up from reference TRBV19 and TRBJ1-1): DGGITQSPKYLFRKEGQNVTLSCEQNLNHDAMYWYRQDPGQGLRLIYYSQIVNDFQKGDIAEGYSVSREKKESFPLTVTSAQKNPTAFYLCASSSGTGGGEAFFGQGTRLTVV.

This clonotype appeared a few times. The CDR3 reads CASSYRASDGELFF. CDR3 sequence (DNA): TGTGCCAGCAGTTATCGGGCTAGCGATGGGGAGCTGTTTTTT. V gene TRBV6-5 combines with J gene TRBJ2-2, with D possibly matching TRBD2 (6 bases). V was cut by 3 bases and J by 8 bases, with 13 bases left in between. The CDR3 extends over 14 amino acids. The V gene's germline CDR1 is MNHEY and CDR2 SVGAGI.

The chain carries TRBV20-1 and TRBJ2-7, with a weak D call TRBD2 (6 bases). Germline CDR1 reads DFQATT; CDR2 reads SNEGSKA (reference sequence). This CDR3 is 12 amino acids long. CDR3 protein: CSAGPTTYEQYF. DNA for the CDR3: TGCAGCGCGGGGCCTACTACCTACGAGCAGTACTTC.

This clonotype was observed at least ten times. The chain employs TRBV20-1 and TRBJ1-2, with D possibly TRBD1 on 5 matching bases. V shed 0 bases and J shed 4 bases, with 15 bases lying between them. The V gene's germline CDR1 is DFQATT and CDR2 SNEGSKA (reference sequence). CDR3 size: 15 residues. CDR3 bases: TGCAGTGCTAGAGATAGCGGGGGTCGCCCCTATGGCTACACCTTC. Translated: CSARDSGGRPYGYTF.

This clonotype was picked up many times. This rearrangement joins TRBV7-3 to TRBJ2-3; 7 bases agree with TRBD1. Looked up from germline, CDR1 is SGHTA and CDR2 is FQGTGA. Trimming cost V 5 bases and J 2 bases; bases outside gene matches: 10. CDR3 length equals 16 residues. The DNA of the CDR3 is TGTGCCAGCAGCCGAGGACAGGCTACCGACACAGATACGCAGTATTTT. It codes for CASSRGQATDTDTQYF.

This clonotype was seen only a few times. The rearrangement joins TRBV10-3 to TRBJ1-5, with a tentative D call TRBD1 (5 bases). This CDR3 is built from 13 residues. From germline, CDR1 is ENHRY and CDR2 SYGVKD. V was trimmed by 7 bases and J by 3 bases, leaving 10 bases between them. As DNA, the CDR3 is TGTGCCATCACCGAGGGACCCAATCAGCCCCAGCATTTT. Translation gives CAITEGPNQPQHF.

The table lists this clonotype with many counts. The chain couples TRBV7-8 to TRBJ2-7, with 7 bases matching TRBD2. Germline V gene data show CDR1 as SGHVS and CDR2 as FQNEAQ. J gave up 2 bases and V 5 bases, and 12 bases lay outside the gene matches. There are 16 residues in the CDR3. CDR3 sequence reads: CASSQDGGLEAYEQYF. The CDR3 DNA is TGTGCCAGCAGCCAGGACGGGGGGTTGGAAGCCTACGAGCAGTACTTC.

This clonotype was counted ten times or more. This chain connects TRBV5-1 to TRBJ1-1, with D perhaps TRBD1 (5 bases). Germline CDR1 SGHRS, CDR2 YFSETQ. The CDR3 has 15 amino acids. Between the trimmed V and J ends, which lost 0 bases and 4 bases, there was a span of 13 bases. The CDR3 protein is CASSLGPGGSTEAFF. The CDR3 nucleotides are TGCGCCAGCAGCTTGGGCCCGGGGGGGAGCACTGAAGCTTTCTTT.

This sequence joins TRBV20-1 and TRBJ1-1; 9 bases fit TRBD1. Unmatched junction bases numbered 7, after V lost 0 bases and J lost 5 bases. The germline V gene encodes CDR1 DFQATT and CDR2 SNEGSKA (reference sequence). This CDR3 comprises 15 residues. The CDR3, as DNA: TGCAGTGCTAGAGATCCGGGACAGGGTGGGACTGAAGCTTTCTTT. Translation gives CSARDPGQGGTEAFF.

This clonotype was detected many times. The V call is TRBV20-1, the J call TRBJ2-1; 11 nucleotides align to TRBD2. The CDR3 is 14 residues long. Per the germline V gene, CDR1 is DFQATT and CDR2 is SNEGSKA (reference sequence). Trimming at V came to 5 bases and at J to 8 bases, leaving 8 bases not matched to a gene. In DNA form, the CDR3 reads TGCAGTGCTCCAACTAGCGGGAGCGGGGATGAGCAGTTCTTC. It translates to CSAPTSGSGDEQFF.

As to this clonotype: One end of the junction is discordant with germline, which a read error may explain. The chain is built from TRBV3-1 and TRBJ2-1; TRBD2 might be the D (5 bases). CDR1 and CDR2 from the germline V gene are LGHDT and YNNKEL (reference sequence). The CDR3 covers 15 residues. The CDR3, as DNA: TGTGCCAGCAGGGCGTCGGGGAGCTCCTACACTGAGCAGTTCTTC. It encodes CASRASGSSYTEQFF.

The table lists this clonotype with a few counts. Here the CDR3 reads CASSLTGLDIQYF. The DNA for the CDR3 is TGTGCCAGTAGTCTGACAGGGTTGGACATTCAGTACTTC. This chain joins TRBV19 and TRBJ2-4, with TRBD1 matching 7 bases. The CDR3 has 13 amino acids. CDR1 is LNHDA, CDR2 SQIVND, per germline (reference sequence). V trimming: 5 bases; J trimming: 8 bases; junction bases outside the gene matches: 6.

The chain joins TRBV3-1 to TRBJ2-1; the match to TRBD2 covers 12 bases. J gave up 8 bases and V 5 bases, and 7 bases lay outside the gene matches. The CDR3 totals 15 residues. The V gene's germline CDR1 is LGHDT and CDR2 YNNKEL (reference sequence). This chain's CDR3 is CASSRLAGVRHEQFF. CDR3 DNA: TGTGCCAGCAGCAGACTAGCGGGAGTAAGACATGAGCAGTTCTTC.

This clonotype occurred a few times. V is TRBV11-3 and J is TRBJ2-5; D call uncertain. The germline CDR1 and CDR2 sequences are SGHNT and YENEEA. This CDR3 contains 13 residues. Trimming removed 2 bases from V and 4 bases from J, with 8 bases in between. The DNA for the CDR3 is TGTGCCAGCAGCTTAACCAGTGCAGAGACCCAGTACTTC. Encoded protein: CASSLTSAETQYF.